The 24 T cell receptor beta chains presented below share a single source sample, sequenced in a study of shared clonotypes between healthy human individuals. Assay: immunoSEQ multiplex PCR; the TCRdb copy retains only in-frame clones and omits some. The profile shows millions of clones, roughly 94% of them singletons. The sequenced sample was naive CD4+ T cells sorted from blood. Subset denoted: CD45RA+ positively selected. The receptors shown here come from a man younger than 35 in good health.

J is TRBJ1-6 and V is TRBV30; possibly TRBD1 for D (5 bases). V was shortened by 2 bases and J by 7 bases, with 9 bases between the two germline ends. This CDR3 has 13 residues. CDR1 and CDR2 (germline): GTSNPN, SVGIG (reference sequence). The CDR3, as DNA: TGTGCCTGGAGTTACGACAGAAATTCACCCCTCCACTTT. The encoded protein is CAWSYDRNSPLHF.

The chain is built from TRBV2 and TRBJ1-3; unclear D gene. The germline gives CDR1 SNHLY, CDR2 FYNNEI. The CDR3 has 15 residues. Trimming removed 6 bases from V and 0 bases from J, with 12 bases in between. The CDR3 sequence: CASRDEGLSGNTIYF. CDR3 coding DNA: TGTGCCAGCAGGGACGAGGGCCTCTCTGGAAACACCATATATTTT. The variable domain in full, completed from reference TRBV2 and TRBJ1-3, reads EPEVTQTPSHQVTQMGQEVILRCVPISNHLYFYWYRQILGQKVEFLVSFYNNEISEKSEIFDDQFSVERPDGSNFTLKIRSTKLEDSAMYFCASRDEGLSGNTIYFGEGSWLTVV.

The chain combines TRBV29-1 with TRBJ2-1, with 11 bases lining up with TRBD2. The CDR3 contains 14 residues. Per germline, CDR1 SQVTM and CDR2 ANQGSEA. Trimming removed 7 bases from V and 9 bases from J; junction bases left unmatched: 11. The CDR3 spells CSALGLAVGGEQFF. In nucleotides, the CDR3 is TGCAGCGCCCTGGGACTAGCGGTGGGGGGTGAGCAGTTCTTC.

This rearrangement joins TRBV5-1 to TRBJ2-6; D may be TRBD1 (5 bases). This CDR3 has 16 amino acids. V was cut by 3 bases and J by 0 bases, with 10 bases left in between. Germline V lookup: CDR1 SGHRS, CDR2 YFSETQ. As DNA, the CDR3 is TGCGCCAGCAGCTCCGACAGCTCCTCTGGGGCCAACGTCCTGACTTTC. Amino acid sequence: CASSSDSSSGANVLTF.

The V call is TRBV4-3, the J call TRBJ2-2, with 12 nucleotides matching TRBD1. V lost 4 bases and J lost 7; bases outside the gene matches: 7. The CDR3 runs 16 residues. Germline V CDR1 and CDR2: LGHNA, YSLEER. CDR3 protein: CASSRGTGGLHGELFF. The CDR3 nucleotides read TGCGCCAGCAGCCGCGGGACAGGGGGCCTCCACGGGGAGCTGTTTTTT.

The chain links TRBV28 to TRBJ1-2; tentatively, D is TRBD1 (6 bases). Germline loops: CDR1 MDHEN, CDR2 SYDVKM. Trimming removed 6 bases from V and 4 bases from J, with 15 bases in between. This CDR3 contains 14 residues. CDR3 DNA: TGTGCCAGCAGGCCAACAGGGTCGATCTATGGCTACACCTTC. Translated: CASRPTGSIYGYTF.

This clone has a single count. V and J are TRBV9 and TRBJ1-2, with D unclear. The V end was cut by 4 bases, the J end by 0 bases, with 10 bases between. The CDR3 loop spans 14 amino acids. From germline, CDR1 is SGDLS and CDR2 YYNGEE. CDR3 loop: CASSPQDSNYGYTF. The CDR3 coding sequence is TGTGCCAGCAGCCCCCAAGACTCTAACTATGGCTACACCTTC.

The chain joins TRBV25-1 to TRBJ2-1, with 15 bases identical to TRBD2. The J segment lost 8 bases and the V segment lost 1 base, leaving 6 bases of the junction unmatched. The CDR3 runs 17 residues. Germline V lookup: CDR1 MGHDK, CDR2 SYGVNS. The CDR3 DNA is TGTGCCAGCAGTGAATCGGATGGACTAGCGGGAGGGTATGAGCAGTTCTTC. The encoded protein is CASSESDGLAGGYEQFF.

Regarding this clone: This specimen includes other DNA sequences encoding the same CDR3. This sequence joins TRBV6-1 and TRBJ1-2, with unresolved D. CDR3 length equals 14 residues. Per germline, CDR1 MNHNS and CDR2 SASEGT. V lost 1 base and J 2 bases, leaving 8 bases between the germline ends. CDR3 loop: CASSEGGGNYGYTF. For the CDR3, the DNA is TGTGCCAGCAGTGAAGGGGGTGGGAACTATGGCTACACCTTC.

V and J are TRBV7-2 and TRBJ2-3; D is possibly TRBD2 (6 bases). Germline assignment: CDR1 SGHTA and CDR2 FQGNSA. V gave up 5 bases and J gave up 1 base, with 16 bases separating them. This CDR3 is 16 amino acids long. The CDR3 nucleotides are TGTGCCAGCAGCATCCGCGGTTCTAGCGGCACAGATACGCAGTATTTT. It codes for CASSIRGSSGTDTQYF.

V usage is TRBV18 and J usage is TRBJ2-2; 7 bases match TRBD1. CDR1 and CDR2 from the germline V gene are KGHSH and LQKENI. V shed 5 bases, J shed 7 bases, and the junction held 7 bases outside the gene matches. CDR3 length: 14 amino acids. The CDR3 coding sequence is TGTGCCAGCTCATCCCAGAGGGGGCTCGGGGAGCTGTTTTTT. As protein: CASSSQRGLGELFF.

The chain carries TRBV6-6 and TRBJ2-5; D perhaps matches TRBD1 (5 bases). V lost 0 bases and J 4 bases, leaving 9 bases between the germline ends. CDR3 size: 14 residues. Germline-derived CDR1 and CDR2 are MNHNY and SVGAGI (reference sequence). CDR3 coding DNA: TGTGCCAGCAGTTACTCGGACACCCGAGAGACCCAGTACTTC. It is translated as CASSYSDTRETQYF.

The chain is built from TRBV2 and TRBJ2-1; D is ambiguous. Looked up from germline, CDR1 is SNHLY and CDR2 is FYNNEI. The CDR3 totals 13 residues. V shed 6 bases and J shed 3 bases, with 9 bases lying between them. The CDR3 region is CASSPQDYNEQFF. The CDR3 DNA is TGTGCCAGCAGCCCACAAGACTACAATGAGCAGTTCTTC.

The chain links TRBV28 to TRBJ1-6; 8 bases agree with TRBD1. The CDR3 has 16 amino acids. Germline V gene data show CDR1 as MDHEN and CDR2 as SYDVKM. J lost 9 bases, V lost 5 bases, and 12 bases had no gene match. The CDR3 DNA reads TGTGCCAGCAGTCTACCTCTTGGACAGGGATCTTCACCCCTCCACTTT. As protein: CASSLPLGQGSSPLHF.

This clone appeared many times. J is TRBJ1-2 and V is TRBV4-1, with D hard to call. Germline V gene lookup returns CDR1 MGHRA and CDR2 YSYEKL. The CDR3 contains 14 residues. Trimming stripped 0 bases from V and 8 bases from J, with 13 bases between. For the CDR3, the DNA is TGCGCCAGCAGCCAAGATAGACTCCCTCCAGGCTACACCTTC. It yields the protein CASSQDRLPPGYTF.

This clone has only one observation. The chain joins TRBV7-8 to TRBJ2-2; 10 positions match TRBD1. The CDR3 is 15 amino acids. V gave up 4 bases and J gave up 4 bases; unmatched junction bases: 3. Germline values: CDR1 SGHVS, CDR2 FQNEAQ. CDR3 protein: CASSWDRGLTGELFF. DNA for the CDR3: TGTGCCAGCAGCTGGGACAGGGGCCTCACCGGGGAGCTGTTTTTT.

The chain recombines TRBV6-5 with TRBJ1-2, with 8 bases fitting TRBD1. This CDR3 has 13 residues. Germline loops: CDR1 MNHEY, CDR2 SVGAGI. The V segment lost 7 bases and the J segment 4 bases; nucleotides outside the gene matches: 5. CDR3 in DNA: TGTGCCAGCACAAGGGGGACAGGCTATGGCTACACCTTC. It is translated as CASTRGTGYGYTF.

The V call is TRBV27, the J call TRBJ2-3; D ambiguous. Looked up from germline, CDR1 is MNHEY and CDR2 is SMNVEV (reference sequence). Trimming cost V 9 bases and J 4 bases, with 11 bases left between them. The CDR3 totals 12 residues. CDR3 sequence: CARLGGPDTQYF. In DNA form, the CDR3 reads TGTGCCAGGTTGGGCGGACCAGATACGCAGTATTTT.

V gene TRBV10-1 combines with J gene TRBJ2-7; 8 nucleotides align to TRBD2. V trimming: 3 bases; J trimming: 6 bases; junction bases outside the gene matches: 7. The CDR3 runs to 14 residues. CDR1 is WNHNN and CDR2 is SYGVQD in the germline V gene (reference sequence). This chain's CDR3 is CASSDQRGLPEQYF. The DNA for the CDR3 is TGCGCCAGCAGTGATCAGCGGGGGCTTCCCGAGCAGTACTTC.

The chain is built from TRBV28 and TRBJ2-1; 10 bases map to TRBD2. The germline gives CDR1 MDHEN, CDR2 SYDVKM. This CDR3 has 15 residues. Trimming removed 7 bases from V and 2 bases from J; junction bases left unmatched: 5. DNA for the CDR3: TGTGCCAGCAATGGTCTAGCGGGGGCCTACAATGAGCAGTTCTTC. It codes for CASNGLAGAYNEQFF.

The chain is built from TRBV28 and TRBJ1-2, with unresolved D. The CDR3 is 14 amino acids. Germline CDR1 MDHEN, CDR2 SYDVKM. Trimming shortened V by 6 bases and J by 13 bases, and 24 bases separated the two germline ends. Written as DNA, the CDR3 is TGTGCCAGCAGCCCAGGATCTATCCCTCCCTCTCCCACCTTC. Its protein product is CASSPGSIPPSPTF.

The chain recombines TRBV28 with TRBJ1-5; D unresolved. This CDR3 is 12 amino acids long. Germline loops: CDR1 MDHEN, CDR2 SYDVKM. V was shortened by 1 base and J by 6 bases, with 4 bases between the two germline ends. DNA of the CDR3: TGTGCCAGCAGTTTATTCTTTCAGCCCCAGCATTTT. This sequence encodes CASSLFFQPQHF.

The chain recombines TRBV2 with TRBJ2-1, with unresolved D. Germline CDR1 SNHLY, CDR2 FYNNEI. Trimming shortened V by 1 base and J by 6 bases, and 7 bases separated the two germline ends. The CDR3 covers 13 residues. The CDR3, as DNA: TGTGCCAGCAGTGAAGAGTACTCCAATGAGCAGTTCTTC. Translated, it gives CASSEEYSNEQFF.

Comment on this clone: Other DNA sequences in this specimen translate into the identical CDR3. The chain combines TRBV2 with TRBJ1-5; TRBD1 aligns across 7 bases. The V and J ends lost 5 bases and 0 bases, in that order; junction bases with no gene match: 1. The CDR3 has 14 amino acids. Germline CDR1 is SNHLY and CDR2 is FYNNEI. The CDR3 spells CASSRDSSNQPQHF. CDR3 DNA: TGTGCCAGCAGTCGGGACAGTAGCAATCAGCCCCAGCATTTT.